A single sample is the source of the 29 T cell receptor beta chains below, sequenced in a study of T cells in Graves' hyperthyroidism and ophthalmopathy. What was amplified from RNA transcripts were TCR beta CDR3 regions. Primed by the HTBI set, a first-round RT-PCR was run on the TCR CDR3. TCRdb recomputed calls from the multiplex PCR reads with MiXCR, one row per CDR3 protein. The sample carries around 540,000 distinct CDR3 sequences, about 16% recorded once. The sequencing sample was made of blood. Every receptor here comes from a woman aged 25-40 years with Graves' ophthalmopathy.

This clonotype has only a few counts. V is TRBV20-1 and J is TRBJ2-1, with no clear D. The CDR3 consists of 14 residues. CDR1 and CDR2 from the germline V gene are DFQATT and SNEGSKA (reference sequence). Trimming pared 3 bases from V and 1 base from J, leaving 10 bases between. CDR3 loop: CSASKGKSYNEQFF. The CDR3 nucleotides are TGCAGTGCTAGTAAGGGAAAGTCCTACAATGAGCAGTTCTTC.

There are many counts of this clonotype. This chain uses TRBV7-9 with TRBJ2-6; D unresolved. Trimming removed 3 bases at V and 4 bases at J, with 7 bases between. CDR1 and CDR2 from the germline V gene are SEHNR and FQNEAQ (reference sequence). The CDR3 covers 14 residues. The CDR3, as DNA: TGTGCCAGCAGCTTCTTCGCAGGGGCCAACGTCCTGACTTTC. Encoded protein: CASSFFAGANVLTF.

V and J are TRBV27 and TRBJ1-1, with D perhaps matching TRBD1 (5 bases). The germline V and J ends were trimmed by 3 bases and 3 bases, with 14 bases remaining between them. The CDR3 sequence is 15 residues long. Germline CDR1 is MNHEY and CDR2 is SMNVEV (reference sequence). The CDR3 region is CASSLVGATDTEAFF. The CDR3, as DNA: TGTGCCAGCAGTTTGGTCGGGGCAACGGACACTGAAGCTTTCTTT.

The table lists this clonotype with many counts. V gene TRBV24-1 combines with J gene TRBJ2-3; D is possibly TRBD1 (7 bases). V lost 6 bases and J 6 bases, leaving 21 bases between the germline ends. Germline lookup yields CDR1 KGHDR and CDR2 SFDVKD. This CDR3 spans 16 amino acids. As DNA, the CDR3 is TGTGCCACCAGTATTAGCGGCAGGGGGTCGGCGGATACGCAGTATTTT. Protein product: CATSISGRGSADTQYF.

This clonotype turned up a few times. The chain has TRBV6-2 or TRBV6-3 and TRBJ2-3; the D gene is possibly TRBD2 (5 bases). Between the trimmed V and J ends, which lost 8 bases and 6 bases, there was a span of 12 bases. This CDR3 spans 12 amino acids. Germline CDR1 is MNHEY and CDR2 is SVGEGT. For the CDR3, the DNA is TGTGCCAGCGGACTCCTCAGGGATACGCAGTATTTT. Protein: CASGLLRDTQYF.

The rearrangement uses TRBV6-2 or TRBV6-3 and TRBJ1-1; D not resolved. The germline V and J ends were trimmed by 6 bases and 3 bases, with 20 bases remaining between them. The CDR3 has 16 amino acids. The germline V gene has CDR1 MNHEY and CDR2 SVGEGT. The CDR3 sequence: CASRRALGLSDTEAFF. The CDR3 nucleotides read TGTGCCAGCAGGCGGGCTTTGGGATTGTCAGACACTGAAGCTTTCTTT.

This clonotype was seen repeatedly, ten times or more. The chain is built from TRBV20-1 and TRBJ2-7; TRBD2 might be the D (6 bases). Looked up from germline, CDR1 is DFQATT and CDR2 is SNEGSKA (reference sequence). The CDR3 totals 14 residues. The ends were cut back, 6 bases at V and 0 bases at J, with 15 bases in the middle. CDR3 loop: CSAAFGGGSYEQYF. The CDR3 DNA is TGCAGTGCCGCTTTTGGGGGAGGCTCCTACGAGCAGTACTTC.

This chain connects TRBV7-9 to TRBJ2-5; D unclear. Germline values: CDR1 SEHNR, CDR2 FQNEAQ (reference sequence). Trimming removed 3 bases at V and 4 bases at J, with 9 bases between. This CDR3 is built from 13 residues. CDR3 coding DNA: TGTGCCAGCAGCTTCGGCTTCGTAGAGACCCAGTACTTC. Its protein is CASSFGFVETQYF.

This clonotype was found many times. The V call is TRBV7-2, the J call TRBJ2-3; no firm D call. V lost 5 bases to trimming and J lost 2 bases, with 11 bases between them. Germline CDR1 and CDR2: SGHTA and FQGNSA. The CDR3 has 14 amino acids. CDR3 region: CASSPLLYTDTQYF. The DNA for the CDR3 is TGTGCCAGCAGCCCCCTTCTCTACACAGATACGCAGTATTTT.

There are many counts of this clonotype. The V call is TRBV20-1, the J call TRBJ2-1; 8 nucleotides agree with TRBD2. This CDR3 region has 17 residues. Germline trimming cut 3 bases from V and 0 bases from J; bases unmatched to any gene: 10. CDR1 and CDR2 from the germline V gene are DFQATT and SNEGSKA (reference sequence). CDR3 nucleotides: TGCAGTGCTAGGGGGGGACTAGAATACAGCTCCTACAATGAGCAGTTCTTC. Amino acid sequence: CSARGGLEYSSYNEQFF.

This clonotype was seen a handful of times. The rearrangement links TRBV9 to TRBJ2-3, with 8 bases that match TRBD1. The germline gives CDR1 SGDLS, CDR2 YYNGEE. The ends lost 5 bases at V and 2 bases at J; junction bases unmatched: 7. The CDR3 has 15 amino acids. CDR3: CASSATGADTDTQYF. The CDR3 region has the DNA TGTGCCAGCAGTGCGACAGGGGCAGACACAGATACGCAGTATTTT.

This clonotype has only a few counts. The chain uses TRBV4-3 and TRBJ1-5; no firm D call. CDR1 and CDR2 (germline): LGHNA, YSLEER. CDR3 size: 14 residues. V was pared by 1 base and J by 4 bases, with 8 bases between. CDR3 sequence reads: CASSQGSTNQPQHF. CDR3 bases: TGCGCCAGCAGCCAAGGATCCACGAATCAGCCCCAGCATTTT.

This clonotype was counted between two and nine times. The rearrangement links TRBV4-2 to TRBJ2-7; TRBD1 agrees at 7 bases. V lost 3 bases and J lost 2; bases outside the gene matches: 4. CDR1 and CDR2 (germline): LGHNA, YNFKEQ. The CDR3 is 14 amino acids. CDR3 DNA sequence: TGTGCCAGCAGCCAGCAGGGGGATCCCTACGAGCAGTACTTC. It yields the protein CASSQQGDPYEQYF.

The sample holds many counts of this clonotype. The rearrangement links TRBV28 to TRBJ2-3, with 7 bases matching TRBD2. Germline CDR1 is MDHEN and CDR2 is SYDVKM. V lost 7 bases to trimming and J lost 6 bases; unmatched junction nucleotides: 22. The CDR3 is 18 amino acids. The CDR3 spells CASTPSPGLAELQDTQYF. The CDR3 DNA is TGTGCCAGCACCCCCTCCCCGGGCCTAGCGGAACTCCAGGATACGCAGTATTTT.

The genes are TRBV6-1 and TRBJ2-5; D remains ambiguous. Germline lookup yields CDR1 MNHNS and CDR2 SASEGT. Between the trimmed V and J ends, which lost 5 bases and 7 bases, there was a span of 11 bases. This CDR3 spans 12 amino acids. CDR3 nucleotides: TGTGCCAGCAGTCGCCTGGGTGGGACCCAGTACTTC. This sequence encodes CASSRLGGTQYF.

This clonotype was observed many times. The J gene is TRBJ2-1, the V gene TRBV30; perhaps TRBD1 as D (5 bases). This CDR3 comprises 11 residues. Germline V lookup: CDR1 GTSNPN, CDR2 SVGIG (reference sequence). With 3 bases removed from V and 13 bases from J, the gap between germline ends came to 13 bases. This chain's CDR3 is CAWRGRQIQFF. DNA for the CDR3: TGTGCCTGGAGGGGCCGACAGATACAGTTCTTC.

This clonotype was counted many times. The rearrangement joins TRBV7-2 to TRBJ2-5; TRBD2 matches at 8 bases. CDR1 is SGHTA, CDR2 FQGNSA, per germline. This CDR3 contains 14 residues. After removal of 6 bases from V and 5 bases from J, the junction contained 8 bases not matched to a gene. CDR3 loop: CASRVGGVRETQYF. The DNA for the CDR3 is TGTGCCAGCAGAGTCGGGGGGGTCAGGGAGACCCAGTACTTC.

Concerning this clonotype itself: This may arise from a read error, as a much more abundant clone is one base away. The chain combines TRBV27 with TRBJ2-5; no reliable D call. V was clipped by 6 bases and J by 4 bases, with 12 bases between them. Germline CDR1 is MNHEY and CDR2 is SMNVEV (reference sequence). The CDR3 length is 13 residues. The CDR3 sequence is CASRSDWGETQYF. In DNA, the CDR3 is TGTGCCAGCAGAAGCGACTGGGGAGAGACCCAGTACTTC.

This clonotype was seen a handful of times. The chain uses TRBV19 and TRBJ1-2; TRBD1 might be the D (5 bases). V was pared by 7 bases and J by 4 bases, with 19 bases between. The germline V gene encodes CDR1 LNHDA and CDR2 SQIVND (reference sequence). The length of the CDR3 is 15 residues. This chain's CDR3 is CASTTGPAFGYGYTF. For the CDR3, the DNA is TGTGCCAGTACCACGGGGCCCGCGTTTGGCTATGGCTACACCTTC.

This clonotype was observed at least ten times. This chain uses TRBV7-2 with TRBJ1-5; D gene unclear. The CDR3 is made up of 12 amino acids. Germline V gene lookup returns CDR1 SGHTA and CDR2 FQGNSA. The V end lost 4 bases, the J end lost 7 bases, and 8 bases lay between the germline ends. The CDR3, as DNA: TGTGCCAGCAGCTCACCGGCGCAGCCCCAGCATTTT. Its protein is CASSSPAQPQHF.

There are many counts of this clonotype. This sequence joins TRBV28 and TRBJ2-7, with TRBD2 matching 8 bases. This CDR3 has 18 residues. Germline V gives CDR1 MDHEN, CDR2 SYDVKM. V lost 3 bases, J lost 2 bases, and 15 bases stayed unmatched. CDR3 sequence reads: CASSFLPGLAGPPYEQYF. The CDR3 DNA reads as TGTGCCAGCAGTTTCCTCCCAGGGCTAGCGGGTCCCCCCTACGAGCAGTACTTC.

The sample holds many counts of this clonotype. The rearrangement uses TRBV9 and TRBJ1-2; no clear D. Germline CDR1 SGDLS, CDR2 YYNGEE. V was cut by 3 bases and J by 7 bases, with 10 bases left in between. The CDR3 is 12 amino acids. Written as DNA, the CDR3 is TGTGCCAGCAGCGATGGGGTTCTTGGCTACACCTTC. It codes for CASSDGVLGYTF.

This clonotype has more than one count but fewer than ten. The chain is built from TRBV19 and TRBJ2-5, with D uncertain. V was trimmed by 3 bases and J by 2 bases, leaving 7 bases between them. Germline values: CDR1 LNHDA, CDR2 SQIVND (reference sequence). CDR3 length equals 13 residues. This CDR3 reads CASSMDWQETQYF. The CDR3, as DNA: TGTGCCAGTAGTATGGATTGGCAAGAGACCCAGTACTTC.

The chain uses TRBV19 and TRBJ2-1; 9 bases are shared with TRBD2. The germline V gene encodes CDR1 LNHDA and CDR2 SQIVND (reference sequence). The J segment lost 4 bases and the V segment lost 3 bases, leaving 4 bases of the junction unmatched. CDR3 size: 15 residues. The CDR3 region has the DNA TGTGCCAGTAGTATCGGGACTAGCAATTACAATGAGCAGTTCTTC. It encodes CASSIGTSNYNEQFF.

This clonotype was found a few times. The rearrangement uses TRBV28 and TRBJ2-3; TRBD2 agrees at 10 bases. The germline CDR1 and CDR2 sequences are MDHEN and SYDVKM. J lost 4 bases, V lost 6 bases, and 7 bases had no gene match. The CDR3 covers 15 residues. The DNA of the CDR3 is TGTGCCAGCAGGTCCGGGACTAGCGCCTCAGATACGCAGTATTTT. Translated, it gives CASRSGTSASDTQYF.

This chain uses TRBV7-8 with TRBJ2-1; weak D call: TRBD2 (5 bases). This CDR3 contains 16 residues. Germline CDR1 reads SGHVS; CDR2 reads FQNEAQ. Trimming removed 7 bases at V and 4 bases at J, with 20 bases between. The CDR3 DNA reads TGTGCCAGCATCCGACGACCCGGGGTGCTATACAATGAGCAGTTCTTC. Protein product: CASIRRPGVLYNEQFF.

The sample holds many counts of this clonotype. The V call is TRBV28, the J call TRBJ2-3; D unresolved. CDR1 MDHEN and CDR2 SYDVKM come from the germline V gene. V dropped 4 bases and J dropped 3 bases, with 14 bases sitting between them. This CDR3 comprises 15 residues. The CDR3 nucleotides are TGTGCCAGCAGTTCTCGAGGTATGGGTACAGATACGCAGTATTTT. Translated: CASSSRGMGTDTQYF.

In its sample, this clonotype was seen many times. The V call is TRBV6-1, the J call TRBJ2-3; 9 nucleotides agree with TRBD2. Germline loops: CDR1 MNHNS, CDR2 SASEGT. The V and J ends lost 6 bases and 0 bases, in that order; junction bases with no gene match: 4. The length of the CDR3 is 15 residues. As DNA, the CDR3 is TGTGCCAGCAGAGGAACTAGCGGGAGCACAGATACGCAGTATTTT. This encodes CASRGTSGSTDTQYF.

A few counts support this clonotype. The chain combines TRBV6-2 or TRBV6-3 with TRBJ2-5; D is undetermined. V gave up 2 bases and J gave up 3 bases, with 7 bases separating them. This CDR3 has 13 residues. The germline V gene has CDR1 MNHEY and CDR2 SVGEGT. The DNA for the CDR3 is TGTGCCAGCAGTTACACTACCAAAGAGACCCAGTACTTC. It translates to CASSYTTKETQYF.